The 14 T cell receptor beta chains listed next were all sequenced from one sample in a study of blood T cell repertoires in COVID-19. Generated by immunoSEQ multiplex PCR, the TCRdb table keeps only in-frame clones and is missing some. Among 150,000 or so clones listed, around 83% were seen once. Sample: peripheral blood. These receptors were collected from a human donor in a cohort sampled during active COVID-19.

The chain combines TRBV2 with TRBJ1-2, with unresolved D. Trimming took off 1 base at V and 8 bases at J, with 14 bases between the two ends. In germline, CDR1 is SNHLY, CDR2 FYNNEI. The length of the CDR3 is 14 residues. Written as DNA, the CDR3 is TGTGCCAGCAGTGAAGTAGGCAGGTCGTCAGGCTACACCTTC. Translating gives CASSEVGRSSGYTF.

The V and J genes are TRBV6-6 and TRBJ2-6; D gene unclear. There are 16 residues in the CDR3. Trimming shortened V by 7 bases and J by 0 bases, and 13 bases separated the two germline ends. CDR1 MNHNY and CDR2 SVGAGI come from the germline V gene (reference sequence). CDR3 region: CASIYFLHSGANVLTF. The CDR3 DNA is TGTGCCAGCATCTACTTCCTGCACTCTGGGGCCAACGTCCTGACTTTC.

The V and J genes are TRBV28 and TRBJ1-4; perhaps TRBD1 as D (5 bases). CDR1 and CDR2 from the germline V gene are MDHEN and SYDVKM. The CDR3 spans 15 residues. Trimming cost V 3 bases and J 10 bases, with 18 bases left between them. The CDR3 DNA reads as TGTGCCAGCAGTTTGCCGGGGCCCGGGGGGGGAAAACTGTTTTTT. It encodes CASSLPGPGGGKLFF.

This clone occurred a few times. V usage is TRBV18 and J usage is TRBJ1-5, with D perhaps matching TRBD1 (5 bases). V was pared by 5 bases and J by 3 bases, with 11 bases between. Germline V gene sequence: CDR1 KGHSH, CDR2 LQKENI. This CDR3 region has 14 residues. The CDR3 region is CASSETATNQPQHF. In nucleotides, the CDR3 is TGTGCCAGCTCAGAGACAGCAACCAATCAGCCCCAGCATTTT.

J is TRBJ1-5 and V is TRBV12-1; the table gives TRBD1 as D, unverified against the DNA. TRBV12-1 is annotated as a pseudogene. The CDR3 has 17 residues. The CDR3 reads CASSCRTDLGSNQPQHF. DNA of the CDR3: TGTGCCAGCAGCTGCAGGACAGACTTAGGGAGCAATCAGCCCCAGCATTTT.

This chain joins TRBV2 and TRBJ1-3; D possibly corresponds to TRBD1 (6 bases). Per the germline V gene, CDR1 is SNHLY and CDR2 is FYNNEI. Trimming cost V 8 bases and J 1 base, with 15 bases left between them. The CDR3 is 15 amino acids. CDR3 sequence (DNA): TGTGCCAGCTCCGGGGGGCTACTATCTGGAAACACCATATATTTT. Protein sequence: CASSGGLLSGNTIYF.

The chain is built from TRBV3-1 (or the pseudogene TRBV3-2) and TRBJ2-2; D might be TRBD1 (6 bases). Trimming took off 1 base at V and 0 bases at J, with 9 bases between the two ends. The CDR3 is 16 residues long. Germline assignment: CDR1 LGHDT and CDR2 YNNKEL (reference sequence). The CDR3, as DNA: TGTGCCAGCAGCCAAGGACAGGACTCGAACACCGGGGAGCTGTTTTTT. Translation gives CASSQGQDSNTGELFF.

This clone was counted once. The chain joins TRBV15 to TRBJ2-1, with D maybe TRBD2 (5 bases). CDR1 and CDR2 from the germline V gene are LNHNV and YYDKDF (reference sequence). V shed 4 bases and J shed 0 bases, with 10 bases lying between them. This CDR3 region has 15 residues. CDR3 sequence reads: CATSIGSSSYNEQFF. The CDR3 region has the DNA TGTGCCACCAGCATTGGGAGTAGCTCCTACAATGAGCAGTTCTTC.

The chain uses TRBV18 and TRBJ2-7, with D possibly being TRBD1 (5 bases). The CDR3 extends over 15 amino acids. From germline, CDR1 is KGHSH and CDR2 LQKENI. The V and J ends lost 6 bases and 2 bases respectively, with 17 bases between them. The CDR3 DNA sequence: TGTGCCAGCTCGGATGGGGCAGCATTAGCCTACGAGCAGTACTTC. Its protein product is CASSDGAALAYEQYF.

The J gene is TRBJ2-7, the V gene TRBV12-3 or TRBV12-4; 9 bases line up with TRBD1. J was trimmed by 3 bases and V by 4 bases; bases with no gene match: 1. The CDR3 extends over 13 amino acids. DNA of the CDR3: TGTGCCAGCAGTTCGGGACAGGGCTACGAGCAGTACTTC. Translation gives CASSSGQGYEQYF.

Details on this clone: In the same sample, other DNA sequences code for this CDR3. CDR3 bases: TGTGCCAGCAGGCTCCAGGGCTCTGGAAACACCATATATTTT. This encodes CASRLQGSGNTIYF. J is TRBJ1-3 and V is TRBV6-5; a weak D match, TRBD1 (5 bases). Trimming left V 6 bases short and J 0 bases short, with 9 bases between. Per germline, CDR1 MNHEY and CDR2 SVGAGI. This CDR3 is built from 14 residues.

This sequence joins TRBV12-3 or TRBV12-4 and TRBJ2-3; D is uncertain. There are 13 residues in the CDR3. V lost 7 bases and J 1 base, leaving 9 bases between the germline ends. In DNA form, the CDR3 reads TGTGCCAGCAATCTCGGAGGCACAGATACGCAGTATTTT. The encoded protein is CASNLGGTDTQYF.

The gene calls are TRBV5-5 and TRBJ2-7, with D unresolved. Trimming stripped 4 bases from V and 6 bases from J, with 23 bases between. This CDR3 has 16 residues. Germline V gene data show CDR1 as SGHKS and CDR2 as YYEKEE (reference sequence). The CDR3 sequence: CASSQQLTASSVEQYF. The CDR3, as DNA: TGTGCCAGCAGCCAGCAGCTGACTGCGTCTTCGGTCGAGCAGTACTTC.

This chain links TRBV25-1 with TRBJ1-4, with TRBD1 matching over 7 bases. This CDR3 contains 14 residues. Losses at the gene ends were 4 bases for V and 3 bases for J; bases not matched to a gene: 2. The germline CDR1 and CDR2 sequences are MGHDK and SYGVNS. The CDR3 region is CASSAGQPNEKLFF. CDR3 nucleotide sequence: TGTGCCAGCAGTGCGGGACAGCCTAATGAAAAACTGTTTTTT. Looking up the rest from reference TRBV25-1 and TRBJ1-4 gives the full variable domain: EADIYQTPRYLVIGTGKKITLECSQTMGHDKMYWYQQDPGMELHLIHYSYGVNSTEKGDLSSESTVSRIRTEHFPLTLESARPSHTSQYLCASSAGQPNEKLFFGSGTQLSVL.